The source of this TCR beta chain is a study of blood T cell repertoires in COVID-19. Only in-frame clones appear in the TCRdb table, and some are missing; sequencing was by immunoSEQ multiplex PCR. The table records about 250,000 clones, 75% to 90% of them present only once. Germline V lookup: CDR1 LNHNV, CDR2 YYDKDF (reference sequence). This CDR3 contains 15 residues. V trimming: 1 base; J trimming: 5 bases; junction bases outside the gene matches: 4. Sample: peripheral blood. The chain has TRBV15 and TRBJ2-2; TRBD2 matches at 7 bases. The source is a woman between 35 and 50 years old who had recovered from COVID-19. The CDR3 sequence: CATSRVPSGTGELFF. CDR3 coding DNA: TGTGCCACCAGCAGAGTGCCTAGCGGAACCGGGGAGCTGTTTTTT.